The present entry profiles one TCR beta chain with its context. Its cognate antigen is unknown. The data were obtained in a study of identifying expanded T cells in peripheral blood. Findings and caveats of the study: Technical replicates showed around 1.2 changed clones; two weeks about 16.4; four weeks 19.

Measured with immunoSEQ multiplex PCR; TCRdb has only the in-frame clones, and not every one. The profile covers 81,000 or so clones, with over 80% appearing a single time and about 19% taken by the ten largest. No infections or other immune events were documented during collection. The receptor was derived from a person aged 18 to 75 in good health. The sample comprised blood.

This chain's CDR3 is CASSFHRGDTQYF. The CDR3 DNA is TGTGCCAGCAGTTTTCATCGGGGAGATACGCAGTATTTT. V is TRBV27 and J is TRBJ2-3, with D perhaps TRBD2 (5 bases). Trimming removed 3 bases from V and 5 bases from J, with 9 bases in between. This CDR3 comprises 13 residues. Germline V CDR1 and CDR2: MNHEY, SMNVEV (reference sequence).